This T cell receptor beta chain was sequenced for a study of cytomegalovirus exposure and HLA in healthy donors. Germline CDR1 LGHNA, CDR2 YSLEER. The CDR3 has 15 amino acids. V was cut by 6 bases and J by 4 bases, with 15 bases left in between. The study, taken as a whole, reports: Accurate HLA-A and HLA-B prediction from TCR beta sequences was reported for most subjects.

On this clone itself: Its cognate antigen is unknown.

This PCR relied on a set of 60 Vbeta primers and 13 Jbeta primers. Measured with immunoSEQ multiplex PCR; TCRdb has only the in-frame clones, and not every one. The table includes 95,000 to 100,000 clones, around 80% detected once. The receptor comes from a woman in her fifties or sixties in good health and CMV-seronegative. The sequencing input was PBMCs. The rearrangement links TRBV4-3 to TRBJ1-4, with D uncertain. As DNA, the CDR3 is TGCGCCAGCAGATCCCGGGTGCATAGTAATGAAAAACTGTTTTTT. Its translation is CASRSRVHSNEKLFF.